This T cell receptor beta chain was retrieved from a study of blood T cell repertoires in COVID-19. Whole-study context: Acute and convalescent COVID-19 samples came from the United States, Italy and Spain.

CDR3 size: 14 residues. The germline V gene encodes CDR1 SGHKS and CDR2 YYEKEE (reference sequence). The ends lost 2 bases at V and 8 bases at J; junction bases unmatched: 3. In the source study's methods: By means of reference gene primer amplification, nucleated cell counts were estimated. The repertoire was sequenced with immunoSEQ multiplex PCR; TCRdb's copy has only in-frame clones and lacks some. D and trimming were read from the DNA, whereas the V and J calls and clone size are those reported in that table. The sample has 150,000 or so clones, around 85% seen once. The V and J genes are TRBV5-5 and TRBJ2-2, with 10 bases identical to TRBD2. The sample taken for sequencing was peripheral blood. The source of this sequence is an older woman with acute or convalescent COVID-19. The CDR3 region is CASSFGTSAGELFF. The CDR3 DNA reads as TGTGCCAGCAGCTTTGGGACTAGCGCTGGGGAGCTGTTTTTT.